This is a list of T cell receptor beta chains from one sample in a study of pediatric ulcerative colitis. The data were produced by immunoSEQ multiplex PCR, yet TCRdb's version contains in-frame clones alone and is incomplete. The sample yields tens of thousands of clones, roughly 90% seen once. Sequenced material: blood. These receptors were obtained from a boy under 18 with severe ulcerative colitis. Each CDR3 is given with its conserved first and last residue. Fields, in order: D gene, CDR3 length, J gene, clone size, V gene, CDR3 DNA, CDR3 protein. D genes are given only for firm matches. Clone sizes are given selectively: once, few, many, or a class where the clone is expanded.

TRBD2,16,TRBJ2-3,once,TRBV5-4,TGTGCCAGCAGCTTGAAGCGGGAGTTGCACACAGATACGCAGTATTTT,CASSLKRELHTDTQYF
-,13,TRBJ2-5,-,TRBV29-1,TGCAGCGTAGATCCCGGGACACCAGAGACCCAGTACTTC,CSVDPGTPETQYF
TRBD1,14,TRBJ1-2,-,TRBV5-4,TGTGCCAGCAGCTTCACAGGGGAAATCTATGGCTACACCTTC,CASSFTGEIYGYTF
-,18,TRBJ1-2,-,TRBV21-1,TGTGCCAGCAGCAGTTACTCCTACCGGGACTCGGGGGGCTATGGCTACACCTTC,CASSSYSYRDSGGYGYTF
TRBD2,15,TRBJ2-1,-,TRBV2,TGTGCCAGCAGTCCCGGACTAGCGGGAGTTAATGAGCAGTTCTTC,CASSPGLAGVNEQFF
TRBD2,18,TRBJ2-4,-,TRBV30,TGTGCCTGGAGTGCGGGACTAGCGGGGGATCTAGCCAAAAACATTCAGTACTTC,CAWSAGLAGDLAKNIQYF
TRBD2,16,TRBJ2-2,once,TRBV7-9,TGTGCCAGCAGTTGGACTAGCGGGTCGAACACCGGGGAGCTGTTTTTT,CASSWTSGSNTGELFF
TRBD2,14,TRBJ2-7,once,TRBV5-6,TGTGCCAGCAGTCTTAGCGGGATTTCCTACGAGCAGTACTTC,CASSLSGISYEQYF
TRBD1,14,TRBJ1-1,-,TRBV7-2,TGTGCCAGCAGCTCGGACAGGGGAGGCACTGAAGCTTTCTTT,CASSSDRGGTEAFF
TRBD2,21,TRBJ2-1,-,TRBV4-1,TGCGCCAGCAGCCAAGATCCTGGGACTAGCGGGGGCCGGAATCATTACAATGAGCAGTTCTTC,CASSQDPGTSGGRNHYNEQFF
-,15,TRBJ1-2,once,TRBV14,TGTGCCAGTAGCCTCAGCAGTACAACTAACTATGGCTACACCTTC,CASSLSSTTNYGYTF
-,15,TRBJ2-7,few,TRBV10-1,TGCGCCAGCAGAGAAGGACAGGGAGGGTCCTACGAGCAGTACTTC,CASREGQGGSYEQYF
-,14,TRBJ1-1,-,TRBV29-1,TGCAGCGTTGTGGCCCAGGGAACGAGCACTGAAGCTTTCTTT,CSVVAQGTSTEAFF
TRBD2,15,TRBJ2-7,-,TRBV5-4,TGTGCCAGCAGCTTGGTGACGACTAGCTTGGGCGAGCAGTACTTC,CASSLVTTSLGEQYF
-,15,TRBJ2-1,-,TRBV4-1,TGCGCCAGCAGCCAAGAGCTAGTAAGAGGGGATGAGCAGTTCTTC,CASSQELVRGDEQFF
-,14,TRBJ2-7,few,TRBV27,TGTGCCAGCAGCCCTATGGACTCCGGGCACGAGCAGTACTTC,CASSPMDSGHEQYF
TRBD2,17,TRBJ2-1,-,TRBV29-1,TGCAGCGTTGGTGCCGGGAGGGCCGGGAGCTCCTACAATGAGCAGTTCTTC,CSVGAGRAGSSYNEQFF
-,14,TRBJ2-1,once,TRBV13,TGTGCCAGCAGCTTAGGACTAGCACACGATGAGCAGTTCTTC,CASSLGLAHDEQFF
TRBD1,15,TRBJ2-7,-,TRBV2,TGTGCCAGCAGTGATTCCGGGACAGGGGGTAACGAGCAGTACTTC,CASSDSGTGGNEQYF
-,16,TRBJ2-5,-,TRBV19,TGTGCCAGTAGTATAGCTGTCCCAAGAAGGGGAGAGACCCAGTACTTC,CASSIAVPRRGETQYF
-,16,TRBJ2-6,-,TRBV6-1,TGTGCCAGCAGTGAAGACACAGGCTCTGGGGCCAACGTCCTGACTTTC,CASSEDTGSGANVLTF
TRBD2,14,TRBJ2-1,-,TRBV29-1,TGCAGCGTTGAGGCTAGCGGGACATACAATGAGCAGTTCTTC,CSVEASGTYNEQFF
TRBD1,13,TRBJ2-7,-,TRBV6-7,TGTGCCAGAGAACAGGGGGTAAGGTACGAGCAGTACTTC,CAREQGVRYEQYF
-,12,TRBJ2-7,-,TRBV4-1,TGCGCCAGCATCTCCAGTTCGCGCGAGCAGTACTTC,CASISSSREQYF
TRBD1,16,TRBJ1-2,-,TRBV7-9,TGTGCCAGCAGCTTAGTTGGGACAGGAGCTAACTATGGCTACACCTTC,CASSLVGTGANYGYTF